These 10 T cell receptor beta chains were all obtained from the same sample, sequenced in a study of cytomegalovirus exposure and HLA in healthy donors. Researchers ran the PCR with 60 Vbeta and 13 Jbeta primers. Profiled with immunoSEQ multiplex PCR; TCRdb holds only in-frame clones, not every one. The sample records roughly 200,000 clones, around 87% being singletons. Sequences were obtained from PBMCs. The source of these receptors is a man aged 30-40 years in good health and CMV-seronegative.

The rearrangement joins TRBV11-2 to TRBJ1-5; D remains ambiguous. The CDR3 is 13 amino acids. V lost 1 base and J 3 bases, leaving 4 bases between the germline ends. Germline CDR1 SGHAT, CDR2 FQNNGV. The CDR3 sequence: CASSLGHNQPQHF. The CDR3 nucleotides read TGTGCCAGCAGCTTAGGTCACAATCAGCCCCAGCATTTT.

The chain recombines TRBV10-1 with TRBJ2-5; possible D gene TRBD1, 6 bases. Germline-derived CDR1 and CDR2 are WNHNN and SYGVQD (reference sequence). The V gene lost 4 bases and the J gene lost 4 bases, with 13 bases spanning the gap. The CDR3 length is 14 residues. The CDR3 reads CASSGQGTGETQYF. For the CDR3, the DNA is TGCGCCAGCAGTGGGCAGGGGACGGGAGAGACCCAGTACTTC.

In regard to this clone: Sequence at one end of the junction differs from germline and may be a read error. The chain uses TRBV7-9 and TRBJ1-4; a weak D match, TRBD1 (5 bases). The CDR3 contains 17 residues. Germline CDR1 reads SEHNR; CDR2 reads FQNEAQ (reference sequence). The CDR3 DNA is TGTTCCAGCAGCTTTGACCCTGACCCTCGGAGGGGAGAAAAACTGTTTTTT. Translated, it gives CSSSFDPDPRRGEKLFF.

The V and J genes are TRBV21-1 and TRBJ2-3; the table's D call TRBD2 went unverified against the DNA. TRBV21-1 is labeled a pseudogene. The CDR3 totals 21 residues. This CDR3 is CASSKRTSGRAPITPTDTQYF. CDR3 nucleotide sequence: TGTGCCAGCAGCAAACGGACTAGCGGGAGGGCCCCTATTACCCCCACAGATACGCAGTATTTT.

As to this clone: The junction differs from germline at one of its ends, possibly a read error. This chain links TRBV7-7 with TRBJ2-1, with D perhaps matching TRBD2 (6 bases). CDR3 length: 13 amino acids. Germline values: CDR1 SSHAT, CDR2 FNYEAQ (reference sequence). The DNA for the CDR3 is TGTGCTAGCAGCCCGGGACTCACAGGATGGAAGTTCTTC. Translating gives CASSPGLTGWKFF.

This clone was found a few times. The rearrangement uses TRBV19 and TRBJ1-1; D is unresolved. The V end lost 3 bases, the J end lost 8 bases, and 7 bases lay between the germline ends. Germline CDR1 reads LNHDA; CDR2 reads SQIVND (reference sequence). The CDR3 contains 11 residues. DNA of the CDR3: TGTGCCAGTAGTATGGGAGGAGAAGCTTTCTTT. This sequence encodes CASSMGGEAFF.

This chain's CDR3 is CASSLYGQFNQPQHF. In nucleotides, the CDR3 is TGTGCCAGCAGCTTATATGGACAGTTCAATCAGCCCCAGCATTTT. V is TRBV7-8 and J is TRBJ1-5; maybe TRBD1 (6 bases). In germline, CDR1 is SGHVS, CDR2 FQNEAQ. V lost 2 bases and J 3 bases, leaving 11 bases between the germline ends. The CDR3 runs 15 residues. Variable domain in full (rest from reference TRBV7-8 and TRBJ1-5): GAGVSQSPRYKVAKRGQDVALRCDPISGHVSLFWYQQALGQGPEFLTYFQNEAQLDKSGLPSDRFFAERPEGSVSTLKIQRTQQEDSAVYLCASSLYGQFNQPQHFGDGTRLSIL.

The chain has TRBV6-5 and TRBJ1-2; the D gene is possibly TRBD1 (6 bases). Germline CDR1 and CDR2: MNHEY and SVGAGI. V gave up 6 bases and J gave up 4 bases, with 12 bases separating them. The CDR3 has 13 amino acids. The CDR3 spells CASSSGTLYGYTF. The CDR3, as DNA: TGTGCCAGCAGCTCCGGGACACTCTATGGCTACACCTTC.

This chain uses TRBV7-9 with TRBJ2-5; maybe TRBD2 (6 bases). The tail of the sequence fits TRBJ2-7 better, so the J call may be wrong. Germline values: CDR1 SEHNR, CDR2 FQNEAQ (reference sequence). The CDR3 loop spans 14 amino acids. DNA of the CDR3: TGTGCCGGACAATATAGCGGCAGCTCCTACGAGCAGTACTTC. Translation gives CAGQYSGSSYEQYF.

The rearrangement joins TRBV30 to TRBJ2-7, with D tentatively TRBD2 (6 bases). CDR1 GTSNPN and CDR2 SVGIG come from the germline V gene (reference sequence). Trimming removed 4 bases at V and 7 bases at J, with 11 bases between. The CDR3 runs to 11 residues. CDR3 sequence (DNA): TGTGCCTGGACGGACCGGGAGGAGCAGTACTTC. It translates to CAWTDREEQYF.